A single sample gave rise to the 15 T cell receptor beta chains below, sequenced in a study of cytomegalovirus exposure and HLA in healthy donors. A multiplex PCR was run with 60 Vbeta primers and 13 Jbeta primers. Sequencing used immunoSEQ multiplex PCR; TCRdb keeps in-frame clones, though not all of them. The sample carries 150,000 to 200,000 clones, 68% recorded once. Sequenced sample: PBMCs. The receptors derive from a man aged 45 to 65 in good health and CMV-seronegative.

V gene TRBV6-1 combines with J gene TRBJ1-2; TRBD1 aligns across 12 bases. Trimming removed 10 bases from V and 7 bases from J; junction bases left unmatched: 10. This CDR3 comprises 14 residues. The germline gives CDR1 MNHNS, CDR2 SASEGT. CDR3 DNA sequence: TGTGCCATCGACCGGGACAGGGGGCGCGGTGGCTACACCTTC. This encodes CAIDRDRGRGGYTF.

The chain links TRBV6-5 to TRBJ1-2, with 9 positions matching TRBD1. Per germline, CDR1 MNHEY and CDR2 SVGAGI. Trimming at V came to 6 bases and at J to 4 bases, leaving 6 bases not matched to a gene. The CDR3 spans 14 residues. CDR3 sequence (DNA): TGTGCCAGCAGGGACAGGGGCTCGGCCTATGGCTACACCTTC. This sequence encodes CASRDRGSAYGYTF.

The V gene is TRBV5-1, the J gene TRBJ2-2, with D possibly being TRBD1 (6 bases). Trimming removed 2 bases at V and 4 bases at J, with 15 bases between. Germline-derived CDR1 and CDR2 are SGHRS and YFSETQ. The CDR3 runs 16 residues. The CDR3 DNA is TGCGCCAGCAGCTTCCGGGACACTCCGGGCACCGGGGAGCTGTTTTTT. It specifies CASSFRDTPGTGELFF.

Comments on this clone: Distinct nucleotide sequences in the sample also encode this CDR3. The chain joins TRBV10-3 to TRBJ1-1; no clear D gene. CDR1 is ENHRY and CDR2 is SYGVKD in the germline V gene. The CDR3 is made up of 14 amino acids. V lost 3 bases and J lost 5, with 13 bases in between. CDR3 loop: CAISERGGGTEAFF. CDR3 bases: TGTGCCATCAGTGAACGAGGCGGAGGGACTGAAGCTTTCTTT.

The rearrangement joins TRBV28 to TRBJ1-3; D is perhaps TRBD1 (5 bases). Germline values: CDR1 MDHEN, CDR2 SYDVKM. The CDR3 is 16 residues long. V was pared by 2 bases and J by 0 bases, with 11 bases between. This CDR3 reads CASSLGGMSSGNTIYF. CDR3 bases: TGTGCCAGCAGTTTAGGGGGGATGAGCTCTGGAAACACCATATATTTT.

CDR3 DNA sequence: TGTGCCAGCAGTTACATAGCGGGGGGGCCAGAGACCCAGTACTTC. Translating gives CASSYIAGGPETQYF. The gene calls are TRBV6-5 and TRBJ2-5; 11 positions match TRBD2. The V segment lost 2 bases and the J segment 4 bases; nucleotides outside the gene matches: 3. Germline values: CDR1 MNHEY, CDR2 SVGAGI. CDR3 length: 15 amino acids.

This sequence joins TRBV29-1 and TRBJ1-1, with D unclear. Trimming shortened V by 4 bases and J by 6 bases, and 6 bases separated the two germline ends. CDR1 is SQVTM, CDR2 ANQGSEA, per germline. CDR3 length: 10 amino acids. The CDR3 here is CSVGHAEAFF. In DNA form, the CDR3 reads TGCAGCGTTGGACACGCTGAAGCTTTCTTT.

Here the CDR3 DNA reads TGCAGCGCAACGGGACAGGCAAACACTGAAGCTTTCTTT. Protein sequence: CSATGQANTEAFF. The rearrangement joins TRBV29-1 to TRBJ1-1; 8 bases line up with TRBD1. CDR1 and CDR2 (germline): SQVTM, ANQGSEA. Losses at the gene ends were 7 bases for V and 2 bases for J; bases not matched to a gene: 6. The CDR3 spans 13 residues.

This chain uses TRBV27 with TRBJ2-3; TRBD2 aligns across 15 bases. This CDR3 spans 17 amino acids. Germline assignment: CDR1 MNHEY and CDR2 SMNVEV (reference sequence). Trimming at V came to 4 bases and at J to 5 bases, leaving 7 bases not matched to a gene. In DNA form, the CDR3 reads TGTGCCAGCAGTTCCCCGGGACTAGCGGGGGGCGAAGATACGCAGTATTTT. The encoded protein is CASSSPGLAGGEDTQYF.

V and J are TRBV19 and TRBJ1-4; no clear D. Germline V lookup: CDR1 LNHDA, CDR2 SQIVND (reference sequence). This CDR3 is built from 14 residues. With 4 bases removed from V and 3 bases from J, the gap between germline ends came to 9 bases. The CDR3 nucleotides are TGTGCCAGTAGTACCCGCGGGTCTAATGAAAAACTGTTTTTT. Amino acid sequence: CASSTRGSNEKLFF.

The chain recombines TRBV5-1 with TRBJ1-1, with D perhaps TRBD1 (6 bases). V lost 4 bases, J lost 0 bases, and 13 bases lay in between. Germline CDR1 and CDR2: SGHRS and YFSETQ. The CDR3 is 15 residues long. The CDR3 loop is CASSPRQDLNTEAFF. In DNA, the CDR3 is TGCGCCAGCAGCCCTAGACAGGACTTGAACACTGAAGCTTTCTTT. Full variable domain (remainder filled in from reference TRBV5-1 and TRBJ1-1): KAGVTQTPRYLIKTRGQQVTLSCSPISGHRSVSWYQQTPGQGLQFLFEYFSETQRNKGNFPGRFSGRQFSNSRSEMNVSTLELGDSALYLCASSPRQDLNTEAFFGQGTRLTVV.

V gene TRBV28 combines with J gene TRBJ2-6; TRBD1 aligns across 12 bases. V lost 1 base and J lost 2; bases outside the gene matches: 9. Germline V gene data show CDR1 as MDHEN and CDR2 as SYDVKM. The CDR3 is made up of 20 amino acids. CDR3 in amino acids: CASSLYGPGQGAPGANVLTF. The CDR3 DNA is TGTGCCAGCAGTTTATATGGGCCGGGACAGGGGGCGCCTGGGGCCAACGTCCTGACTTTC.

The CDR3 loop is CASSLTSGGAYLSYNEQFF. The CDR3 DNA reads as TGCGCCAGCAGCTTGACTAGCGGGGGGGCATACCTCTCCTACAATGAGCAGTTCTTC. The chain employs TRBV5-1 and TRBJ2-1; 13 nucleotides agree with TRBD2. Germline V gives CDR1 SGHRS, CDR2 YFSETQ. J lost 0 bases, V lost 1 base, and 7 bases had no gene match. This CDR3 region has 19 residues.

The chain couples TRBV19 to TRBJ1-6; D gene uncertain. Between the trimmed V and J ends, which lost 5 bases and 12 bases, there was a span of 14 bases. In germline, CDR1 is LNHDA, CDR2 SQIVND (reference sequence). The CDR3 runs to 13 residues. CDR3 sequence: CASSPLSGGPLHF. The CDR3 DNA reads as TGTGCCAGTAGTCCCCTGTCGGGTGGACCCCTCCACTTT.

The chain recombines TRBV19 with TRBJ1-2; D may be TRBD1 (5 bases). The CDR3 is 14 amino acids. The ends were cut back, 4 bases at V and 8 bases at J, with 17 bases in the middle. CDR1 and CDR2 from the germline V gene are LNHDA and SQIVND (reference sequence). The chain's CDR3 is CASSKIDTQGGYTF. The CDR3 DNA reads TGTGCCAGTAGTAAGATCGACACCCAGGGAGGCTACACCTTC. The variable domain in full, completed from reference TRBV19 and TRBJ1-2, reads DGGITQSPKYLFRKEGQNVTLSCEQNLNHDAMYWYRQDPGQGLRLIYYSQIVNDFQKGDIAEGYSVSREKKESFPLTVTSAQKNPTAFYLCASSKIDTQGGYTFGSGTRLTVV.